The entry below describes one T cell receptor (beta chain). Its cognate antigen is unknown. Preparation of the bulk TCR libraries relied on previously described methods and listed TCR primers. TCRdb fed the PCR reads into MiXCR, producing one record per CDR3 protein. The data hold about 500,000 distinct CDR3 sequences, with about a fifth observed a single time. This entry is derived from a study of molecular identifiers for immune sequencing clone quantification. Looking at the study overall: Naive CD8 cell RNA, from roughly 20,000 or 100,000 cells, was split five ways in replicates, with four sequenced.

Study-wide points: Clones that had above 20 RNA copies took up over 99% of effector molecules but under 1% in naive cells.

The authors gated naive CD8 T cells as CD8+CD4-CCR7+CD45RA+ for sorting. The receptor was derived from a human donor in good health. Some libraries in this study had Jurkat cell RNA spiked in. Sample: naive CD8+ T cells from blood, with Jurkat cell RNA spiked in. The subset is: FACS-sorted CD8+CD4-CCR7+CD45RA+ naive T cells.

CDR3 bases: TGCGCCAGCAGCCAAGATAATAACCGGCAGGGTTCTTATGGCTACACCTTC. Protein product: CASSQDNNRQGSYGYTF. This chain uses TRBV4-3 with TRBJ1-2, with a possible D match to TRBD1 (5 bases). The CDR3 loop spans 17 amino acids. Germline CDR1 and CDR2: LGHNA and YSLEER. V was shortened by 0 bases and J by 5 bases, with 19 bases between the two germline ends.